The source of this T cell receptor (beta chain) is a study of shared clonotypes between healthy human individuals (TCRdb year 2020). Regarding the complete study: The cohort comprised a couple of women and a few men aged 18 to 49 years. Per donor, three plates each were used for CD4 naive and CD4 memory, two for CD8 naive, and one for CD8 memory. To estimate repertoire size and how much clonotypes are shared between individuals, the study performed deep sequencing of blood TCR repertoires from a few healthy adults. Libraries were prepared and TCR repertoires were sequenced by different laboratories using diverse techniques, in order to increase sequencing depth and limit assay-specific biases. Leukapheresis yielded between about 0.94 and 9.5 billion PBMCs per donor. General findings and caveats noted by the study authors: Larger estimated clonotype richness was generally found for naive subsets than for memory subsets. Only blood was sampled, and tissue TCR repertoires likely differ from those in blood. The small number of donors limited the genetic and exposure-history diversity represented. Compared with non-shared clonotypes, the clonotypes found in all four sorted-subset donors had higher generation probabilities. Pairwise subsampling led to the expectation that sequencing depth would affect the degree of clonotype sharing among donors. Even with the large sequencing depth, rarefaction of the sorted-subset datasets indicated that sequencing was incomplete. Sharing across several donors was observed for around 5% of naive CD4, over 3% of naive CD8, roughly 2.3% of memory CD4, and 0.4% of memory CD8 clonotypes.

TCR CDR3 regions were amplified from genomic DNA by multiplex PCR using the deep immunoSEQ assay. Genomic DNA extracted from each cell subset was distributed evenly over all wells of several immunoSEQ 96-well plates, and each plate served as one replicate. Each replicate PCR for sorted subsets received around 200 ng genomic DNA, equal to roughly 29,000 T cell genomes. The purified libraries were quantified using a Qubit 3.0 fluorometer, sized with a Bioanalyzer 2100, and then quantified again using the KAPA Library Quantification kit. A separate single-read 150-cycle Illumina NextSeq 550 flow cell was used to sequence each immunoSEQ 96-well plate. The study's processing was this. Because the immunoSEQ output included only junctional sequences and no quality scores, the filtering could not be the same as the filtering used for full-length reads. To assign V/J genes and CDR3, sequences were annotated against IMGT germline references using PyIR, a Python wrapper for IgBLAST v1.9. Reads were removed for weak V/J assignments (E-value above 1e-6), missing CDR3, stop codons, out-of-frame junctions, or ambiguous translated residues. A V3J clonotype was defined by an identical inferred V gene, J gene, and CDR3 amino acid sequence. Percentage overlap between repertoires was computed as shared unique clonotypes divided by the size of the smaller repertoire. Three approaches were used to assess repertoire richness: RTK rarefaction, the Chao1 estimator, and Recon v2.1 estimates of unobserved clonotypes. OLGA was used to compute generation probabilities for all TCRbeta clonotypes that the gDNA method yielded from a handful of donors. As stored in TCRdb, this immuneACCESS dataset retains in-frame rearrangements with V and J assigned. A fraction of the clones does not appear; measured against another copy, unresolved V genes explain less than half of the discrepancy, and the remainder lacks a known reason. V, J and clone size derive from that table, while D and trimming were established from the DNA sequence. The sample contains around 1,900,000 clones, approximately 92% of them found a single time. Around 1.8% of the sample is taken by the ten largest.

CD8 naive samples consisted of CD45RO-negative cells that were positively selected for CCR7, yielding a CD45RA+CCR7+ population without TemRA cells. The donors were healthy, HIV-negative adults with no recently reported acute infections or vaccinations. Every donor was a Caucasian adult residing in Nashville, Tennessee, USA. Blood was collected by leukapheresis, and PBMCs were isolated by Ficoll-Histopaque density gradient centrifugation and then cryopreserved in liquid nitrogen vapor phase. Purity and quantity of every magnetically sorted T cell population were checked by analytical flow cytometry. Genomic DNA was isolated from each sorted fraction and quantified by UV absorbance on a Nanodrop 2000c. Worth noting for this clone: Its antigen is still unknown. The record has no base qualities; no much larger clone is one base away.

Via the germline V gene (reference sequence), CDR1 is SEHNR and CDR2 FQNEAQ. Trimming accounts for 5 bases at V and 2 bases at J, while the number of junction bases matched to no gene is 11. Counted from cysteine to phenylalanine, this CDR3 has 18 amino acids. Just the 54-base CDR3 DNA is kept, in frame starting at base 1. This sequence was found in a man aged 18 to 35 in good health. Some clones in this sample may be carry-over from other donors' samples. The sample taken for sequencing was naive CD8+ T cells from PBMCs. What this sample's cell subset or site label stands for: CD45RA+CCR7+. Here the chain combines TRBV7-9 and TRBJ2-6; 8 bases in the junction line up with TRBD1. The sequenced DNA is TGTGCCAGCAGCGTACAGGGGGGTTTTATCACTGGGGCCAACGTCCTGACTTTC. This sequence encodes CASSVQGGFITGANVLTF.